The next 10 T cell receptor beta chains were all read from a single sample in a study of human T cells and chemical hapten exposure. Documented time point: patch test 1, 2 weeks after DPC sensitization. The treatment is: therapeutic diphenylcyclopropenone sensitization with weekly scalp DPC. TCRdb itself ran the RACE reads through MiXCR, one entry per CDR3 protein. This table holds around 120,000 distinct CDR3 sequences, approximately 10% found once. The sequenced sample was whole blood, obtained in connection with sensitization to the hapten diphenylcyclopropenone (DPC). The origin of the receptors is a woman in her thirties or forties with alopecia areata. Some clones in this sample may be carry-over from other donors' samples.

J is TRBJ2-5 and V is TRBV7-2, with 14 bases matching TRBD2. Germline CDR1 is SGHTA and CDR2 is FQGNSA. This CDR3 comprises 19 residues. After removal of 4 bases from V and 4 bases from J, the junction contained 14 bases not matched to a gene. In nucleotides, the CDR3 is TGTGCCAGCAGCTCCGCCGGGACTAGCGGGAGATTGGTTCGAGAGACCCAGTACTTC. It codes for CASSSAGTSGRLVRETQYF.

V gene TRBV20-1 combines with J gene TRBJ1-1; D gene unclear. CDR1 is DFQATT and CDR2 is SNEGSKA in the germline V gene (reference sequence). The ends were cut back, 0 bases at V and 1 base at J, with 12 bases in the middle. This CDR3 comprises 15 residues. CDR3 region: CSARDRVKANTEAFF. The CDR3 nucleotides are TGCAGTGCTAGAGATCGGGTTAAGGCGAACACTGAAGCTTTCTTT.

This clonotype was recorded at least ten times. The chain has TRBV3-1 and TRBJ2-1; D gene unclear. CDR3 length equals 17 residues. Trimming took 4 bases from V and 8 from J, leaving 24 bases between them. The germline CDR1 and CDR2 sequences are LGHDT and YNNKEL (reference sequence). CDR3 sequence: CASSPGPLTGKLHEQFF. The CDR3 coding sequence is TGTGCCAGCAGCCCCGGCCCCCTAACTGGGAAATTACATGAGCAGTTCTTC.

CDR3 sequence reads: CASRAQLVGGLNEQFF. The CDR3, as DNA: TGTGCCAGCAGAGCCCAACTAGTAGGGGGGCTCAATGAGCAGTTCTTC. The rearrangement links TRBV6-2 or TRBV6-3 to TRBJ2-1; TRBD1 or TRBD2 may be the D gene (6 bases each). The CDR3 length is 16 residues. Trimming shortened V by 6 bases and J by 6 bases, and 21 bases separated the two germline ends. CDR1 and CDR2 (germline): MNHEY, SVGEGT.

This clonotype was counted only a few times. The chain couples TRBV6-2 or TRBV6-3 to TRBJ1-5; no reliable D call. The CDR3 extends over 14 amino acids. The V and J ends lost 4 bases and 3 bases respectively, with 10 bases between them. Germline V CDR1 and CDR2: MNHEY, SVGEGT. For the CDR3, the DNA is TGTGCCAGCAGTTCACGGGGAGCCAATCAGCCCCAGCATTTT. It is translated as CASSSRGANQPQHF.

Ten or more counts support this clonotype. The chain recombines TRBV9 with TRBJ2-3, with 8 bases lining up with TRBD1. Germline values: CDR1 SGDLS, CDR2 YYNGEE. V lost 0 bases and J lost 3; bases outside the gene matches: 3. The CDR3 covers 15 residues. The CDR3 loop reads CASSVGTGGTDTQYF. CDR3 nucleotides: TGTGCCAGCAGCGTAGGTACAGGGGGGACAGATACGCAGTATTTT.

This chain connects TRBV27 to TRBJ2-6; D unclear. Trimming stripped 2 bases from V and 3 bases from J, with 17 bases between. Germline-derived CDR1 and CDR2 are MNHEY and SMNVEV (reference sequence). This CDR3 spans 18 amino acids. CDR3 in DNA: TGTGCCAGCAGTTTACCGCCGACGGATTACGGTGGGGCCAACGTCCTGACTTTC. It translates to CASSLPPTDYGGANVLTF.

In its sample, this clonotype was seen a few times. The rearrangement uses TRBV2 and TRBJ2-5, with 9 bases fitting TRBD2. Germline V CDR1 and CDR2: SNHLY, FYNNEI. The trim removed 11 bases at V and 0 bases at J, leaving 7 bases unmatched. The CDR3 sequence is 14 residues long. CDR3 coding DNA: TGTGCCGGCCTAGCGGGGCAGTACCAAGAGACCCAGTACTTC. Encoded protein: CAGLAGQYQETQYF.

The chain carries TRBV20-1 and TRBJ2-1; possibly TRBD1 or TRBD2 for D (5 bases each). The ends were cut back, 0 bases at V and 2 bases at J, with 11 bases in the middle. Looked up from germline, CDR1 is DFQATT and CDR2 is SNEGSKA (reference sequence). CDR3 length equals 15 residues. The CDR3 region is CSARDGTVTYNEQFF. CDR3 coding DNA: TGCAGTGCTAGAGACGGGACGGTTACCTACAATGAGCAGTTCTTC.

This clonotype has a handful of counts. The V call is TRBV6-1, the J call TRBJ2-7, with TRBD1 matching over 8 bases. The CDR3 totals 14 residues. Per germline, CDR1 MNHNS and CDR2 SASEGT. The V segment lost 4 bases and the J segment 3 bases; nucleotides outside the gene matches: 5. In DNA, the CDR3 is TGTGCCAGCAGTGCGACAGGGGCTAACTACGAGCAGTACTTC. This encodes CASSATGANYEQYF.